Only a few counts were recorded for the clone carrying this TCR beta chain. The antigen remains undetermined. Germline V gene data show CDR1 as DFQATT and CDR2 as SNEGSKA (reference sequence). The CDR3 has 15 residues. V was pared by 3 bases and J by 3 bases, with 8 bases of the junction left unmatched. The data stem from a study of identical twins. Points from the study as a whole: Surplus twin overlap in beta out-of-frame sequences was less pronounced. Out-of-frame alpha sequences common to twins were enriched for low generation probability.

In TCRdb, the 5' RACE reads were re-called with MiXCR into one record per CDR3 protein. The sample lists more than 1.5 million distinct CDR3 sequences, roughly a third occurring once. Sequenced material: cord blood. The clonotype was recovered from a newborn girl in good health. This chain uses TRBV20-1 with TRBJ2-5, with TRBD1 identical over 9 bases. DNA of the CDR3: TGCAGTGCTAGCCCCGGGACAGGGTTAAAAGAGACCCAGTACTTC. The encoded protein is CSASPGTGLKETQYF.